Below are 32 T cell receptor beta chains sequenced from a single sample in a study of shared clonotypes between healthy human individuals. Profiling relied on immunoSEQ multiplex PCR, and the TCRdb table lists in-frame clones only, not all of them. The sample has roughly 720,000 clones; about nine tenths are singletons. The sequencing sample was made of memory CD8+ T cells from PBMCs. The subset denotes: CD45RO+ cells pooled with CCR7-negative TemRA cells. Receptor source: a man aged 18 to 29 in good health. Some clones in this sample may be carry-over from other donors' samples.

Comments on this clone: Distinct nucleotide sequences in the sample also encode this CDR3. V gene TRBV7-9 combines with J gene TRBJ2-7, with 10 bases matching TRBD1. This CDR3 is 14 amino acids long. Trimming at V came to 5 bases and at J to 5 bases, leaving 6 bases not matched to a gene. Germline-derived CDR1 and CDR2 are SEHNR and FQNEAQ (reference sequence). The CDR3 here is CASSARDRGNEQYF. The CDR3 bases are TGTGCCAGCAGCGCCAGGGACAGGGGAAACGAGCAGTACTTC.

This rearrangement joins TRBV6-5 to TRBJ1-2, with a tentative D call TRBD1 (5 bases). V was trimmed by 0 bases and J by 8 bases, leaving 13 bases between them. This CDR3 has 14 amino acids. Germline-derived CDR1 and CDR2 are MNHEY and SVGAGI. The CDR3 nucleotides read TGTGCCAGCAGTTACTCGACCAGGGAGAACGGCTACACCTTC. It yields the protein CASSYSTRENGYTF.

This chain links TRBV7-2 with TRBJ2-7; 7 nucleotides align to TRBD1. The CDR3 consists of 13 residues. Trimming took 1 base from V and 7 from J; bases not matched to a gene: 4. Germline CDR1 is SGHTA and CDR2 is FQGNSA. Here the CDR3 DNA reads TGTGCCAGCAGCTTAGGGACAGGTCGGGAGCAGTACTTC. Its protein is CASSLGTGREQYF.

The V gene is TRBV9, the J gene TRBJ2-1, with a weak D call TRBD2 (6 bases). This CDR3 has 12 residues. V was pared by 0 bases and J by 9 bases, with 7 bases between. CDR1 and CDR2 (germline): SGDLS, YYNGEE. CDR3 sequence reads: CASSVGEAEQFF. The CDR3 region has the DNA TGTGCCAGCAGCGTAGGGGAGGCTGAGCAGTTCTTC.

This clone was observed a few times. CDR3 bases: TGTGCCAGCAGCCACTGGGCGACTAGCGGGCGGAACACCGGGGAGCTGTTTTTT. It codes for CASSHWATSGRNTGELFF. V is TRBV21-1 and J is TRBJ2-2; the DNA was not used to check the table's D call, TRBD2. TRBV21-1 corresponds to a pseudogene. The CDR3 sequence is 18 residues long.

The chain recombines TRBV28 with TRBJ2-5; unclear D gene. V lost 4 bases and J 3 bases, leaving 15 bases between the germline ends. The CDR3 extends over 15 amino acids. Germline V gene sequence: CDR1 MDHEN, CDR2 SYDVKM. The CDR3 loop is CASSYPWGREETQYF. The CDR3 DNA reads TGTGCCAGCAGTTACCCCTGGGGTAGGGAAGAGACCCAGTACTTC.

The CDR3 loop reads CASSGQGYEQYF. The CDR3 DNA reads as TGCGCCAGCTCAGGACAGGGCTACGAGCAGTACTTC. The rearrangement joins TRBV5-1 to TRBJ2-7, with 8 bases that match TRBD1. Germline-derived CDR1 and CDR2 are SGHRS and YFSETQ. V gave up 7 bases and J gave up 3 bases; unmatched junction bases: 3. The CDR3 length is 12 residues.

The J gene is TRBJ1-2, the V gene TRBV9; 9 nucleotides align to TRBD1. This CDR3 contains 15 residues. Germline loops: CDR1 SGDLS, CDR2 YYNGEE. V was clipped by 1 base and J by 4 bases; unmatched bases: 5. CDR3 in amino acids: CASSVKDRGGYGYTF. The CDR3, as DNA: TGTGCCAGCAGCGTAAAAGACAGGGGGGGCTATGGCTACACCTTC.

The rearrangement joins TRBV10-3 to TRBJ2-7, with TRBD2 matching over 7 bases. Germline V gives CDR1 ENHRY, CDR2 SYGVKD. The junction had 7 bases not matched to a gene; V was cut back by 4 bases and J by 1 base. The CDR3 loop spans 15 amino acids. Written as DNA, the CDR3 is TGTGCCATCAGTGGGCCCCTAGCGGAGTCCTACGAGCAGTACTTC. Translated: CAISGPLAESYEQYF.

The genes are TRBV7-8 and TRBJ1-5, with D possibly being TRBD1 (6 bases). CDR1 and CDR2 from the germline V gene are SGHVS and FQNEAQ. The CDR3 covers 18 residues. V lost 0 bases and J lost 1, with 16 bases in between. CDR3 amino acids: CASSLARGFRWSNQPQHF. The CDR3 bases are TGTGCCAGCAGCTTAGCGAGGGGGTTCCGGTGGAGCAATCAGCCCCAGCATTTT.

The rearrangement links TRBV6-4 to TRBJ2-1; 8 bases map to TRBD1. The germline V gene encodes CDR1 MRHNA and CDR2 SNTAGT. J gave up 9 bases and V 2 bases, and 6 bases lay outside the gene matches. This CDR3 is 14 amino acids long. The CDR3 DNA sequence: TGTGCCAGCAGTGACGGGGACAGGTTGGGTGAGCAGTTCTTC. Its translation: CASSDGDRLGEQFF.

V usage is TRBV4-1 and J usage is TRBJ1-2; unclear D gene. The CDR3 spans 12 residues. The germline V gene encodes CDR1 MGHRA and CDR2 YSYEKL. The V end lost 6 bases, the J end lost 0 bases, and 5 bases lay between the germline ends. CDR3 in DNA: TGCGCCAGCAGGGGATCTAACTATGGCTACACCTTC. This translates into CASRGSNYGYTF.

This chain links TRBV7-3 with TRBJ2-2, with D possibly TRBD1 on 6 matching bases. The CDR3 loop spans 15 amino acids. Trimming cost V 1 base and J 2 bases, with 8 bases left between them. Looked up from germline, CDR1 is SGHTA and CDR2 is FQGTGA. The CDR3 region is CASSLIQGNTGELFF. The DNA of the CDR3 is TGTGCCAGCAGCTTAATACAGGGTAACACCGGGGAGCTGTTTTTT.

J is TRBJ2-7 and V is TRBV27, with D perhaps matching TRBD1 or TRBD2 (5 bases each). There are 17 residues in the CDR3. Trimming shortened V by 2 bases and J by 2 bases, and 19 bases separated the two germline ends. Germline CDR1 is MNHEY and CDR2 is SMNVEV (reference sequence). CDR3 amino acids: CASSLRPGTPLTYEQYF. DNA for the CDR3: TGTGCCAGCAGTTTACGGCCGGGGACCCCTTTAACCTACGAGCAGTACTTC.

This clone was seen once. V and J are TRBV27 and TRBJ1-2; the match to TRBD1 covers 8 bases. V trimming: 2 bases; J trimming: 7 bases; junction bases outside the gene matches: 3. The CDR3 is 13 residues long. Germline values: CDR1 MNHEY, CDR2 SMNVEV (reference sequence). CDR3 sequence (DNA): TGTGCCAGCAGTTTAGCAGGGGGCCGTGGCTACACCTTC. This translates into CASSLAGGRGYTF.

As DNA, the CDR3 is TGTGCCAGCAGCTTACCCGAGGAACAGGGTAGCCACGAGCAGTACTTC. Its protein product is CASSLPEEQGSHEQYF. The chain recombines TRBV13 with TRBJ2-7; TRBD1 is a possible D gene (6 bases). V was shortened by 2 bases and J by 5 bases, with 19 bases between the two germline ends. The germline CDR1 and CDR2 sequences are PRHDT and FYEKMQ (reference sequence). This CDR3 region has 16 residues.

The chain recombines TRBV25-1 with TRBJ2-4, with a possible D match to TRBD1 (5 bases). This CDR3 has 13 residues. V gave up 4 bases and J gave up 8 bases, with 12 bases separating them. The germline V gene has CDR1 MGHDK and CDR2 SYGVNS. In nucleotides, the CDR3 is TGTGCCAGCAGTGTAGGCCTAGGGGACATTCAGTACTTC. This encodes CASSVGLGDIQYF.

This CDR3 reads CASSWVGLQYGYTF. The DNA of the CDR3 is TGTGCCAGCAGTTGGGTGGGGTTACAGTATGGCTACACCTTC. The rearrangement links TRBV28 to TRBJ1-2, with D unresolved. This CDR3 is built from 14 residues. The V end was cut by 4 bases, the J end by 5 bases, with 14 bases between. The germline V gene has CDR1 MDHEN and CDR2 SYDVKM.

V usage is TRBV10-1 and J usage is TRBJ2-1; a weak D match, TRBD2 (6 bases). The length of the CDR3 is 14 residues. CDR1 and CDR2 (germline): WNHNN, SYGVQD (reference sequence). V gave up 3 bases and J gave up 4 bases, with 10 bases separating them. This CDR3 is CASSDSGPYNEQFF. CDR3 sequence (DNA): TGCGCCAGCAGTGACAGCGGGCCTTACAATGAGCAGTTCTTC.

This clone came up once. The CDR3 DNA follows: TGTGCCAGCAGTTTAATTCCAGGGCCCGGCTATGGCTACACCTTC. Amino acid sequence: CASSLIPGPGYGYTF. V usage is TRBV27 and J usage is TRBJ1-2, with a possible D match to TRBD1 (5 bases). V was cut by 2 bases and J by 4 bases, with 14 bases left in between. CDR3 length: 15 amino acids. Germline V gene sequence: CDR1 MNHEY, CDR2 SMNVEV (reference sequence).

This clone was found many times. The same CDR3 arises from other DNA sequences in this sample as well. The chain is built from TRBV27 and TRBJ2-7, with 7 bases aligning to TRBD2. The V segment lost 0 bases and the J segment 2 bases; nucleotides outside the gene matches: 4. Germline V gene data show CDR1 as MNHEY and CDR2 as SMNVEV (reference sequence). The CDR3 runs 15 residues. The CDR3, as DNA: TGTGCCAGCAGTTTATCGAGGAGCGGGACCTACGAGCAGTACTTC. Protein product: CASSLSRSGTYEQYF.

This clone was seen a single time. A single base separates this from a much larger clone, so it may be a read error. The sample has other DNA sequences that encode this CDR3 too. V usage is TRBV5-6 and J usage is TRBJ2-7; D call uncertain. The CDR3 sequence is 12 residues long. Looked up from germline, CDR1 is SGHDT and CDR2 is YYEEEE. V was cut by 1 base and J by 2 bases, with 4 bases left in between. CDR3 residues: CASSLTAYEQYF. The DNA for the CDR3 is TGTGCCAGCAGCTTGACAGCCTACGAGCAGTACTTC.

The chain couples TRBV7-6 to TRBJ2-1; TRBD2 matches 7 bases. Per the germline V gene, CDR1 is SGHVS and CDR2 is FNYEAQ. Unmatched junction bases numbered 12, after V lost 5 bases and J lost 8 bases. CDR3 length: 15 amino acids. The CDR3 sequence is CASSPGRARVDEQFF. In nucleotides, the CDR3 is TGTGCCAGCAGCCCGGGGAGGGCTCGGGTCGATGAGCAGTTCTTC.

V usage is TRBV9 and J usage is TRBJ2-7; TRBD2 matches at 12 bases. CDR1 and CDR2 from the germline V gene are SGDLS and YYNGEE. After removal of 3 bases from V and 4 bases from J, the junction contained 17 bases not matched to a gene. The CDR3 has 19 residues. CDR3 bases: TGTGCCAGCAGCGCTGGACTTAAAGCGGGACTAGCGGGCCTATACGAGCAGTACTTC. Encoded protein: CASSAGLKAGLAGLYEQYF.

The chain couples TRBV30 to TRBJ2-1; possibly TRBD2 for D (7 bases). Trimming removed 4 bases from V and 7 bases from J, with 23 bases in between. The CDR3 is 16 residues long. Germline V gene sequence: CDR1 GTSNPN, CDR2 SVGIG (reference sequence). The DNA for the CDR3 is TGTGCCTGGACCATCCGGGGAGGGGGGCGATGGAATGAGCAGTTCTTC. This codes for CAWTIRGGGRWNEQFF.

The CDR3 here is CASSLYHTEAFF. The CDR3 region has the DNA TGTGCCAGCAGCCTATACCACACTGAAGCTTTCTTT. The rearrangement joins TRBV7-2 to TRBJ1-1, with unresolved D. Germline V gene data show CDR1 as SGHTA and CDR2 as FQGNSA. Trimming left V 5 bases short and J 3 bases short, with 7 bases between. This CDR3 contains 12 residues.

The chain couples TRBV7-9 to TRBJ2-3; D is unclear. CDR3 length: 13 residues. The V gene lost 5 bases and the J gene lost 3 bases, with 9 bases spanning the gap. Germline V gene sequence: CDR1 SEHNR, CDR2 FQNEAQ (reference sequence). In nucleotides, the CDR3 is TGTGCCAGCAGCCCAGAGGTTACAGATACGCAGTATTTT. Translation: CASSPEVTDTQYF.

The chain employs TRBV10-3 and TRBJ2-7; D gene uncertain. This CDR3 has 11 residues. V shed 3 bases and J shed 7 bases, with 7 bases lying between them. Germline V lookup: CDR1 ENHRY, CDR2 SYGVKD. This CDR3 reads CAISDSGEQYF. CDR3 bases: TGTGCCATCAGTGATTCTGGTGAGCAGTACTTC.

The V call is TRBV5-1, the J call TRBJ2-2, with D perhaps given as TRBD1 or TRBD2 (5 bases each). The CDR3 has 18 amino acids. CDR1 is SGHRS, CDR2 YFSETQ, per germline. The V gene lost 6 bases and the J gene lost 2 bases, with 23 bases spanning the gap. CDR3 sequence reads: CASIQLYRDGLNTGELFF. Written as DNA, the CDR3 is TGCGCCAGCATTCAACTATACCGGGACGGGTTAAACACCGGGGAGCTGTTTTTT.

The chain combines TRBV4-1 with TRBJ2-3; 9 bases align to TRBD2. With 1 base clipped from V and 0 bases from J, the junction kept 5 bases outside the gene matches. The germline V gene encodes CDR1 MGHRA and CDR2 YSYEKL. This CDR3 contains 17 residues. The chain's CDR3 is CASSQVGLAGSTDTQYF. CDR3 bases: TGCGCCAGCAGCCAAGTGGGTCTAGCGGGAAGCACAGATACGCAGTATTTT.

This rearrangement joins TRBV27 to TRBJ2-5; 12 bases map to TRBD1. The germline V gene has CDR1 MNHEY and CDR2 SMNVEV (reference sequence). The junction had 6 bases not matched to a gene; V was cut back by 2 bases and J by 5 bases. The CDR3 sequence is 16 residues long. The CDR3 is CASSLIGTGGEETQYF. The CDR3 DNA is TGTGCCAGCAGTTTAATTGGGACAGGGGGCGAGGAGACCCAGTACTTC.

The chain recombines TRBV18 with TRBJ2-4; TRBD2 agrees at 7 bases. Germline V gives CDR1 KGHSH, CDR2 LQKENI. This CDR3 is built from 17 residues. Germline trimming cut 3 bases from V and 0 bases from J; bases unmatched to any gene: 8. Here the CDR3 DNA reads TGTGCCAGCTCACCCGGGAGGAGCGGGGAAGCCAAAAACATTCAGTACTTC. Amino acids: CASSPGRSGEAKNIQYF.